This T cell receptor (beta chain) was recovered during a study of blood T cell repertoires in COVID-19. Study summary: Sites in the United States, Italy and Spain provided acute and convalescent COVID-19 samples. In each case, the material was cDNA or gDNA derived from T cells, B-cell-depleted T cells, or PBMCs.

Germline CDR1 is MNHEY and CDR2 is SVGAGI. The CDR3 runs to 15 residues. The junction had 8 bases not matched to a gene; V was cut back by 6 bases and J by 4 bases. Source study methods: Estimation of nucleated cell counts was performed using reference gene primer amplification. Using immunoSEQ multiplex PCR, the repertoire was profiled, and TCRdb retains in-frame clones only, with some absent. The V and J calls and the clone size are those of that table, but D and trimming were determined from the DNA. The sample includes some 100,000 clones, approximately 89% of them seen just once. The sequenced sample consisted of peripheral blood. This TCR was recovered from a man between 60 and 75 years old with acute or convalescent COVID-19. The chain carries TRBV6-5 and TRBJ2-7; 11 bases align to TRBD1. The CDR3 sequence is CASSKHRDRGYEQYF. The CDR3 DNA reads TGTGCCAGCAGCAAACACCGGGACAGGGGGTACGAGCAGTACTTC.